Following are 7 T cell receptor beta chains from one sample sequenced in a study of CD8 T cells in Susac syndrome. Reverse transcription of roughly 0.45 to 1 ug RNA was performed with random hexamers. One entry per CDR3 protein results from TCRdb running MiXCR on the immunoSEQ multiplex PCR reads. The sample lists about 76,000 distinct CDR3 sequences; about 93% were seen once. Sequencing input: CD8+ T cells from PBMCs. These receptor sequences come from a human donor with Susac syndrome.

The chain is built from TRBV28 and TRBJ1-5, with TRBD1 matching over 7 bases. Trimming took 6 bases from V and 0 from J; bases not matched to a gene: 5. CDR1 is MDHEN, CDR2 SYDVKM, per germline. This CDR3 is 15 amino acids long. CDR3 sequence reads: CASSPQGNSNQPQHF. The DNA of the CDR3 is TGTGCCAGCAGCCCACAGGGGAATAGCAATCAGCCCCAGCATTTT. Full variable domain (missing parts from reference TRBV28 and TRBJ1-5): DVKVTQSSRYLVKRTGEKVFLECVQDMDHENMFWYRQDPGLGLRLIYFSYDVKMKEKGDIPEGYSVSREKKERFSLILESASTNQTSMYLCASSPQGNSNQPQHFGDGTRLSIL.

The chain couples TRBV13 to TRBJ2-1, with 11 nucleotides matching TRBD2. This CDR3 is 15 amino acids long. CDR1 PRHDT and CDR2 FYEKMQ come from the germline V gene (reference sequence). After removal of 3 bases from V and 4 bases from J, the junction contained 2 bases not matched to a gene. This chain's CDR3 is CASSFTSGGYNEQFF. CDR3 bases: TGTGCCAGCAGCTTTACTAGCGGGGGTTACAATGAGCAGTTCTTC.

The rearrangement joins TRBV9 to TRBJ1-1; D remains ambiguous. The CDR3 is 14 amino acids. Trimming stripped 5 bases from V and 0 bases from J, with 11 bases between. Germline V gives CDR1 SGDLS, CDR2 YYNGEE. The CDR3 loop reads CASSPQTVNTEAFF. CDR3 DNA: TGTGCCAGCAGTCCCCAGACTGTGAACACTGAAGCTTTCTTT. Filled out from reference TRBV9 and TRBJ1-1, the complete variable domain reads DSGVTQTPKHLITATGQRVTLRCSPRSGDLSVYWYQQSLDQGLQFLIQYYNGEERAKGNILERFSAQQFPDLHSELNLSSLELGDSALYFCASSPQTVNTEAFFGQGTRLTVV.

This clonotype is a singleton in its sample. The V and J genes are TRBV12-3 or TRBV12-4 and TRBJ2-1; the match to TRBD2 covers 9 bases. This CDR3 has 14 amino acids. J lost 3 bases, V lost 4 bases, and 1 base had no gene match. The DNA of the CDR3 is TGTGCCAGCAGTTCTAGCGGGATCTACAATGAGCAGTTCTTC. This gives the protein CASSSSGIYNEQFF.

The chain combines TRBV4-1 with TRBJ2-1; 10 positions agree with TRBD2. This CDR3 region has 16 residues. V gave up 0 bases and J gave up 7 bases; unmatched junction bases: 6. CDR1 is MGHRA, CDR2 YSYEKL, per germline. The CDR3: CASSQDPQRGGNEQFF. The CDR3 region has the DNA TGCGCCAGCAGCCAAGATCCCCAGCGGGGGGGGAATGAGCAGTTCTTC.

The genes are TRBV25-1 and TRBJ2-7, with TRBD2 matching 12 bases. V lost 4 bases, J lost 6 bases, and 4 bases stayed unmatched. Germline loops: CDR1 MGHDK, CDR2 SYGVNS. This CDR3 has 14 amino acids. The CDR3 DNA is TGTGCCAGCAGTGGGAGACTAGCGGGAGTCGAGCAGTACTTC. As protein: CASSGRLAGVEQYF.

The V and J genes are TRBV2 and TRBJ2-1, with TRBD2 as a possible D gene (6 bases). Germline CDR1 and CDR2: SNHLY and FYNNEI. V shed 5 bases and J shed 10 bases, with 15 bases lying between them. The CDR3 is made up of 13 amino acids. CDR3 sequence (DNA): TGTGCCAGCAGTAGATCTAGCGCCCTAGAGCAGTTCTTC. This gives the protein CASSRSSALEQFF. The full variable domain, with the rest looked up from reference TRBV2 and TRBJ2-1, is EPEVTQTPSHQVTQMGQEVILRCVPISNHLYFYWYRQILGQKVEFLVSFYNNEISEKSEIFDDQFSVERPDGSNFTLKIRSTKLEDSAMYFCASSRSSALEQFFGPGTRLTVL.